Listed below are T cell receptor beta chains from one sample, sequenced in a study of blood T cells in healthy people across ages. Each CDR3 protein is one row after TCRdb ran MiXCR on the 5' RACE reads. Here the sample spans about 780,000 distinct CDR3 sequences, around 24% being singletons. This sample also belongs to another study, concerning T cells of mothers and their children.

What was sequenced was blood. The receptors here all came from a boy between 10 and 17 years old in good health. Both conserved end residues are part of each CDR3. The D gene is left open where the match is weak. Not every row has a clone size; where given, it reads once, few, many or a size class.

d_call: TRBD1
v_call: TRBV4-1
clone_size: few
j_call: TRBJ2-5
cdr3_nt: TGCGCCAGCAGCCAAAGCCCGGGACAGGGGGGAGAGACCCAGTACTTC
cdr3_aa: CASSQSPGQGGETQYF

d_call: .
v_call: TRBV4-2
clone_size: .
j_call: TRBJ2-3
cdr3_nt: TGTGCCAGCAGCCAAGATACGGGCGGACGGGGGCCAGATACGCAGTATTTT
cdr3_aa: CASSQDTGGRGPDTQYF

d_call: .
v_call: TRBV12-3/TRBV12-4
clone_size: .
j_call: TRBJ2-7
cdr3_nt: TGTGCCAGCGCGGGGGCGGGCGAGCAGTACTTC
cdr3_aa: CASAGAGEQYF

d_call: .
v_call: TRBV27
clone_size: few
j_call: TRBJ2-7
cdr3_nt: TGTGCCAGCAGTTTATCGGCAGAGGGTACGCTGGAGCAGTACTTC
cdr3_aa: CASSLSAEGTLEQYF

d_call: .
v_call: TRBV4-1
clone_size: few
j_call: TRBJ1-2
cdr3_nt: TGCGCCAGCAGCCAAGTGCCCGGGGCGGATGGCTACACCTTC
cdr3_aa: CASSQVPGADGYTF

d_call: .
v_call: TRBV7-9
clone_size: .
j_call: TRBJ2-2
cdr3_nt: TGTGCCAGTCCGGGACACAACACCGGGGAGCTGTTTTTT
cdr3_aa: CASPGHNTGELFF

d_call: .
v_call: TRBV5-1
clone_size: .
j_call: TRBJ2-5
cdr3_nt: TGCGCCAGCAGCCGTCGGGCGTCCCCCGAGACCCAGTACTTC
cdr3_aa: CASSRRASPETQYF

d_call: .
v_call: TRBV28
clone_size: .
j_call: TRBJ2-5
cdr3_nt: TGTGCCAGCAGTTTAGCATCCAGGGTAAGATTCTTC
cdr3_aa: CASSLASRVRFF

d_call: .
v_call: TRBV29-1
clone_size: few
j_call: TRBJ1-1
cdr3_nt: TGCAGTGCCGGAAGGGTGAACACTGAAGCTTTCTTT
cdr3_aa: CSAGRVNTEAFF

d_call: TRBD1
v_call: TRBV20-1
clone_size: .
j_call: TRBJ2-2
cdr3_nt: TGCAGTGCTAGGGGGACAGGGGGAGGACTTGCCGGGGAGCTGTTTTTT
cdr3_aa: CSARGTGGGLAGELFF

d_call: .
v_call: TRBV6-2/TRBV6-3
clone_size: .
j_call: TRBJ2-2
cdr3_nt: TGTGCCAGCACCGAGCGGGCCGGGGAGCTGTTTTTT
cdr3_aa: CASTERAGELFF

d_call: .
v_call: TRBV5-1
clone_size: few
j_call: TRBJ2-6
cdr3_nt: TGCGCCAGCAGCCAAACCGTCTCTGGGGCCAACGTCCTGACTTTC
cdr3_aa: CASSQTVSGANVLTF

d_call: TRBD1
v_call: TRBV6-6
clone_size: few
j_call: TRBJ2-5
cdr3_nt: TGTGCCAGCAGTACCACCGGGACAGGGAGAGAGACCCAGTACTTC
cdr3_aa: CASSTTGTGRETQYF

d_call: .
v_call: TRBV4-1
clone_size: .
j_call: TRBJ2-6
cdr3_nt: TGCGCCAGCAGCCAAATCGGGCCCTGGGGTGGGGCCAACGTCCTGACTTTC
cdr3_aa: CASSQIGPWGGANVLTF

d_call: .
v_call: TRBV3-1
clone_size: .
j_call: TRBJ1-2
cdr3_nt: TGTGCCAGCAGCCCAGGGGCGGGAGCCGTCGAGAGCTACACCTTC
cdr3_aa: CASSPGAGAVESYTF

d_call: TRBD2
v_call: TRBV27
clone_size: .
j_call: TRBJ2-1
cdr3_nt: TGTGCCAGCAGTCCCGGGACTAGCGGTGTGGGTAGTGAGCAGTTCTTC
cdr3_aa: CASSPGTSGVGSEQFF

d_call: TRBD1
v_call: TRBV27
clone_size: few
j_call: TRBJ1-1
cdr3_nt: TGTGCCAGCAGTCTCGCCGGACAGGGAGGGGGGAACACTGAAGCTTTCTTT
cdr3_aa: CASSLAGQGGGNTEAFF

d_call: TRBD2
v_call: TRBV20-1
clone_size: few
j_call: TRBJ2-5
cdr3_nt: TGCAGTGCTAGAGTCCCAGGACCGGGAGGAGAGACCCAGTACTTC
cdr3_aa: CSARVPGPGGETQYF

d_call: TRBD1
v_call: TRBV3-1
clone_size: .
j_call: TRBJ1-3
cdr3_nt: TGTGCCAGCAGCCAAAAGGGACAGGCGGGAAACGCCATATATTTT
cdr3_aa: CASSQKGQAGNAIYF

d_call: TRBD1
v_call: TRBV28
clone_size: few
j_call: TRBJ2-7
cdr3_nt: TGTGCCAGCAGTTTATTACAGGGGGGTTACGAGCAGTACTTC
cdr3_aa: CASSLLQGGYEQYF

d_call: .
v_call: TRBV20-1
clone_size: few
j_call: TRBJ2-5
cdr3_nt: TGCAGTGCTCGGCGTATGAACGGAGGGGACGACTTC
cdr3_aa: CSARRMNGGDDF

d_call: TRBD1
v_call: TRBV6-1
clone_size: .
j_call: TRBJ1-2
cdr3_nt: TGTGCCAGCAGCCAAACCGCCGGACAGGGGATTCCTAACTATGGCTACACCTTC
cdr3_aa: CASSQTAGQGIPNYGYTF

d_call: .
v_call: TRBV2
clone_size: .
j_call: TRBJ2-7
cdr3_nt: TGTGCCAGCAGTGGGGGTTCAGTCACGACTTACGAGCAGTACTTC
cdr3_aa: CASSGGSVTTYEQYF

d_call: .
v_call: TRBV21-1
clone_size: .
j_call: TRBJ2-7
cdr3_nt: TGTGCCAGCAGGACCGGGACAGGGACCACCGAGCAGTACTTC
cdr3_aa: CASRTGTGTTEQYF

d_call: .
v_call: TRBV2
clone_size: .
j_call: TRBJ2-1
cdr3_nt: TGTGCCAGCAGGGCCCCAGGGTCGAGTGAGCAGTTCTTC
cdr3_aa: CASRAPGSSEQFF

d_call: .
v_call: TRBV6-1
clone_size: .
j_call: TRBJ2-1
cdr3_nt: TGTGCCAGCAGAGCTTCCGCTCCTCGGGGGACCCTCTACAATGAGCAGTTCTTC
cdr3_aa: CASRASAPRGTLYNEQFF

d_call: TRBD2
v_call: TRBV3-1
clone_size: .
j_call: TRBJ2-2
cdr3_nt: TGTGCCAGCAGCCGTACTTCTAGCGGGGGGGCCGCAGGGGAGCTGTTTTTT
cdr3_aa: CASSRTSSGGAAGELFF

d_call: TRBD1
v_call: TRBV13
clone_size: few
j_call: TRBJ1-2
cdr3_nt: TGTGCCAGCAGCCATGGCCCTCTGACAGGGGACTATGGCTACACCTTC
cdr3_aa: CASSHGPLTGDYGYTF

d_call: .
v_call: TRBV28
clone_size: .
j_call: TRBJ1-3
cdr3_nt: TGTGCCAGCGCGCTGGGCGGTGGAAACACCATATATTTT
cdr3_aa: CASALGGGNTIYF

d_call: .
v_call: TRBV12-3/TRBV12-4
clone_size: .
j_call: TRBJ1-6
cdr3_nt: TGTGCCAGCAGTTTTAACGGGGTTAATTCACCCCTCCACTTT
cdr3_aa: CASSFNGVNSPLHF

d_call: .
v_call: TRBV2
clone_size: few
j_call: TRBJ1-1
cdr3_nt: TGTGCCAGCATCGGGACCGCGAACACTGAAGCTTTCTTT
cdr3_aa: CASIGTANTEAFF

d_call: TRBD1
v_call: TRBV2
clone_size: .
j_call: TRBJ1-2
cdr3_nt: TGTGCCAGCAGCTATGACAGGGGGCGAAAGAACTATGGCTACACCTTC
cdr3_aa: CASSYDRGRKNYGYTF

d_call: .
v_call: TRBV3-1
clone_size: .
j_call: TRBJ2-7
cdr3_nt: TGTGCCAGCAGCAACCGCCCCTTCTTCGAGCAGTACTTC
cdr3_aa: CASSNRPFFEQYF

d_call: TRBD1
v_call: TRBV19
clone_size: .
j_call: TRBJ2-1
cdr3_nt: TGTGCCAGTAGGACTACAGGGGACAATGAGCAGTTCTTC
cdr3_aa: CASRTTGDNEQFF

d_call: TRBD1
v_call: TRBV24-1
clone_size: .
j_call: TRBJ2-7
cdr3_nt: TGTGCCACCAGTGATCCGCGGACAGGGGCTTACGAGCAGTACTTC
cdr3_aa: CATSDPRTGAYEQYF

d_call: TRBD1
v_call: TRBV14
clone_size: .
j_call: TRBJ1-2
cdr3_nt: TGTGCCAGCAGCCAAAGAGGGGGCGAACCTTTCTATGGCTACACCTTC
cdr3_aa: CASSQRGGEPFYGYTF

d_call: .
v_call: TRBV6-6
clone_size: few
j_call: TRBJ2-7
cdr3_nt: TGTGCCAGCGACTTCTGGACCTCAAGCTCCTACGAGCAGTACTTC
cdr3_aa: CASDFWTSSSYEQYF

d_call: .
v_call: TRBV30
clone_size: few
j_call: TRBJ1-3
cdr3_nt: TGTGCCTGGAGTGTACAAGTAGGGAGAAACACCATATATTTT
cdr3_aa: CAWSVQVGRNTIYF

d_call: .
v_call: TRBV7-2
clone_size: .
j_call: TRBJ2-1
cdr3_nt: TGTGCCAGGCCTCCAACAGGTCTGTTGTACAATGAGCAGTTCTTC
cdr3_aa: CARPPTGLLYNEQFF

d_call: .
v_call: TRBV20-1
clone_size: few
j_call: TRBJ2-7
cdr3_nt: TGCAGTGCTATTCGGACTGGGCTCTACGAGCAGTACTTC
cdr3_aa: CSAIRTGLYEQYF

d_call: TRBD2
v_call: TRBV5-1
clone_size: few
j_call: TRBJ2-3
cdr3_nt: TGCGCCAGCAGCGAGACTAGCGGGGGGGCTACAGATACGCAGTATTTT
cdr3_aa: CASSETSGGATDTQYF